The clone carrying this T cell receptor beta chain was seen only a few times. This entry belongs to a study of blood T cell repertoires in COVID-19. The germline V gene has CDR1 SGDLS and CDR2 YYNGEE. V trimming: 6 bases; J trimming: 0 bases; junction bases outside the gene matches: 5. The CDR3 loop spans 14 amino acids. Using immunoSEQ multiplex PCR, the repertoire was profiled, and TCRdb retains in-frame clones only, with some absent. The data show 150,000 to 200,000 clones, approximately 86% seen once. The chain couples TRBV9 to TRBJ1-1; 7 bases map to TRBD1. The source is a man younger than 30 with acute or convalescent COVID-19. The source material was peripheral blood. The chain's CDR3 is CASNPGQLNTEAFF. The CDR3 DNA reads TGTGCCAGCAACCCGGGACAGCTGAACACTGAAGCTTTCTTT.